Following are 30 T cell receptor beta chains from one sample sequenced in a study of blood T cell repertoires in COVID-19. The data were produced by immunoSEQ multiplex PCR, yet TCRdb's version contains in-frame clones alone and is incomplete. Among approximately 270,000 clones listed, approximately 88% were seen once. The sample consisted of peripheral blood. These receptors all come from a woman aged 30 to 39 with COVID-19, enrolled during active disease.

This clone was observed a handful of times. The V call is TRBV19, the J call TRBJ1-6; 7 bases are shared with TRBD1. The CDR3 consists of 14 residues. The V gene's germline CDR1 is LNHDA and CDR2 SQIVND (reference sequence). V shed 10 bases and J 4 bases; nucleotides not matched to a gene: 7. This chain's CDR3 is CATRQGPYNSPLHF. The CDR3 DNA reads as TGTGCCACCAGACAGGGACCATATAATTCACCCCTCCACTTT.

The chain recombines TRBV2 with TRBJ2-3; maybe TRBD2 (5 bases). The germline CDR1 and CDR2 sequences are SNHLY and FYNNEI. CDR3 length equals 14 residues. Trimming cost V 4 bases and J 3 bases, with 11 bases left between them. The chain's CDR3 is CASSGPWRTDTQYF. DNA of the CDR3: TGTGCCAGCAGTGGCCCCTGGAGGACAGATACGCAGTATTTT.

This chain uses TRBV3-1 (or the pseudogene TRBV3-2) with TRBJ1-3; no firm D call. The CDR3 runs to 14 residues. The germline V and J ends were trimmed by 1 base and 3 bases, with 7 bases remaining between them. Germline loops: CDR1 LGHDT, CDR2 YNNKEL (reference sequence). The CDR3 here is CASSQAASGNTIYF. Written as DNA, the CDR3 is TGTGCCAGCAGCCAAGCCGCCAGTGGAAACACCATATATTTT.

This sequence joins TRBV28 and TRBJ1-5, with TRBD1 identical over 9 bases. With V trimmed by 2 bases and J by 6 bases, 11 bases remained unmatched. The CDR3 consists of 17 residues. Germline CDR1 MDHEN, CDR2 SYDVKM. The CDR3 DNA reads TGTGCCAGCAGTTTAGACAGGGGGTTGATCTATCGTCAGCCCCAGCATTTT. Its protein product is CASSLDRGLIYRQPQHF.

J is TRBJ1-6 and V is TRBV18; TRBD1 aligns across 9 bases. The CDR3 totals 16 residues. Germline CDR1 and CDR2: KGHSH and LQKENI. The J segment lost 10 bases and the V segment lost 2 bases, leaving 9 bases of the junction unmatched. DNA of the CDR3: TGTGCCAGCTCACCAGGAAAGACAGGGGGAGGGTCACCCCTCCACTTT. Its protein is CASSPGKTGGGSPLHF.

The chain couples TRBV7-2 to TRBJ1-4; maybe TRBD1 (6 bases). The length of the CDR3 is 12 residues. Trimming left V 5 bases short and J 8 bases short, with 9 bases between. In germline, CDR1 is SGHTA, CDR2 FQGNSA. The CDR3 protein is CASSLQGEKLFF. CDR3 nucleotide sequence: TGTGCCAGCAGCCTTCAGGGGGAAAAACTGTTTTTT.

This clone showed up just a few times. The V gene is TRBV6-5, the J gene TRBJ1-3, with no clear D. The CDR3 has 16 amino acids. Trimming shortened V by 4 bases and J by 4 bases, and 17 bases separated the two germline ends. Germline V gene sequence: CDR1 MNHEY, CDR2 SVGAGI. The CDR3 coding sequence is TGTGCCAGCAGTTCGCACCATGGCAAATCGGGAAACACCATATATTTT. Protein sequence: CASSSHHGKSGNTIYF.

The chain couples TRBV19 to TRBJ1-5; 9 nucleotides align to TRBD1. The V segment lost 6 bases and the J segment 4 bases; nucleotides outside the gene matches: 4. Germline V gene data show CDR1 as LNHDA and CDR2 as SQIVND (reference sequence). CDR3 size: 14 residues. CDR3 sequence reads: CASRRQGENQPQHF. As DNA, the CDR3 is TGTGCCAGTAGACGACAGGGGGAGAATCAGCCCCAGCATTTT.

The V and J genes are TRBV2 and TRBJ2-2; possible D gene TRBD1, 5 bases. The V gene's germline CDR1 is SNHLY and CDR2 FYNNEI. The CDR3 is 15 residues long. V lost 3 bases and J lost 1, with 9 bases in between. CDR3 region: CASSERQLNTGELFF. The DNA for the CDR3 is TGTGCCAGCAGTGAGAGACAGTTGAACACCGGGGAGCTGTTTTTT.

The genes are TRBV6-2 or TRBV6-3 and TRBJ1-2; D remains unclear. V lost 4 bases to trimming and J lost 1 base, with 10 bases between them. This CDR3 is built from 14 residues. CDR1 and CDR2 (germline): MNHEY, SVGEGT. CDR3 sequence reads: CASSSNELNYGYTF. The CDR3 coding sequence is TGTGCCAGCAGTTCGAATGAACTTAACTATGGCTACACCTTC.

The DNA of the CDR3 is TGTGCCAGTAGTATAGATAGGAGGGCCGGTCAGCCCCAGCATTTT. Translation gives CASSIDRRAGQPQHF. V and J are TRBV19 and TRBJ1-5; no firm D call. Trimming took 0 bases from V and 6 from J, leaving 12 bases between them. The CDR3 is 15 residues long. Germline values: CDR1 LNHDA, CDR2 SQIVND (reference sequence).

The J gene is TRBJ1-1, the V gene TRBV13; 7 bases are a match to TRBD1. Germline values: CDR1 PRHDT, CDR2 FYEKMQ (reference sequence). This CDR3 is 17 amino acids long. V gave up 1 base and J gave up 1 base; unmatched junction bases: 9. The chain's CDR3 is CASSLAITGTENTEAFF. In nucleotides, the CDR3 is TGTGCCAGCAGCTTAGCGATAACCGGGACAGAGAACACTGAAGCTTTCTTT.

The rearrangement links TRBV9 to TRBJ1-3; D is unresolved. CDR3 size: 20 residues. Germline V gene data show CDR1 as SGDLS and CDR2 as YYNGEE. Trimming removed 4 bases at V and 2 bases at J, with 28 bases between. CDR3 in amino acids: CASSSSNGPYLWAPGNTIYF. Here the CDR3 DNA reads TGTGCCAGCAGCTCTAGCAATGGGCCGTACTTATGGGCTCCTGGAAACACCATATATTTT.

A note on this clone: One junction end does not reproduce the germline sequence, and a read error may be involved. This chain links TRBV7-9 with TRBJ1-6; D is uncertain. Germline loops: CDR1 SEHNR, CDR2 FQNEAQ (reference sequence). CDR3 length: 12 residues. CDR3: CASSVAASPLHF. The CDR3 DNA sequence: TGTGCCAGCAGCGTAGCAGCTTCACCCCTCCACTTT.

This clone has only one observation. This chain joins TRBV5-5 and TRBJ2-6; D call uncertain. This CDR3 is 15 amino acids long. With 4 bases removed from V and 2 bases from J, the gap between germline ends came to 10 bases. CDR1 is SGHKS and CDR2 is YYEKEE in the germline V gene (reference sequence). The CDR3 is CASSLRSPGANVLTF. The DNA for the CDR3 is TGTGCCAGCAGCCTAAGGAGTCCTGGGGCCAACGTCCTGACTTTC.

The chain combines TRBV7-8 with TRBJ1-2; D perhaps matches TRBD1 (5 bases). Germline V CDR1 and CDR2: SGHVS, FQNEAQ. With 2 bases removed from V and 8 bases from J, the gap between germline ends came to 18 bases. This CDR3 has 15 residues. CDR3: CASSLRVRVNDGYTF. The CDR3 nucleotides read TGTGCCAGCAGCTTACGAGTCAGGGTTAACGACGGCTACACCTTC.

The chain recombines TRBV29-1 with TRBJ2-7, with 8 bases aligning to TRBD1. V lost 6 bases and J lost 2; bases outside the gene matches: 6. The CDR3 has 13 amino acids. Germline V gene data show CDR1 as SQVTM and CDR2 as ANQGSEA. The CDR3 loop is CSVLTGEAYEQYF. CDR3 nucleotide sequence: TGCAGCGTACTGACAGGGGAAGCCTACGAGCAGTACTTC.

The V gene is TRBV9, the J gene TRBJ2-5; D uncertain. Germline loops: CDR1 SGDLS, CDR2 YYNGEE. Trimming took off 3 bases at V and 5 bases at J, with 11 bases between the two ends. The CDR3 sequence is 13 residues long. The CDR3 DNA is TGTGCCAGCAGCGCTACTGCTCCCGAGACCCAGTACTTC. As protein: CASSATAPETQYF. Filled out from reference TRBV9 and TRBJ2-5, the complete variable domain reads DSGVTQTPKHLITATGQRVTLRCSPRSGDLSVYWYQQSLDQGLQFLIQYYNGEERAKGNILERFSAQQFPDLHSELNLSSLELGDSALYFCASSATAPETQYFGPGTRLLVL.

The rearrangement uses TRBV5-1 and TRBJ2-1, with 13 bases identical to TRBD2. Germline values: CDR1 SGHRS, CDR2 YFSETQ. The V segment lost 1 base and the J segment 0 bases; nucleotides outside the gene matches: 16. CDR3 length: 22 residues. The CDR3 is CASSLWWVQTSGGPGSYNEQFF. Written as DNA, the CDR3 is TGCGCCAGCAGCTTGTGGTGGGTACAGACTAGCGGGGGGCCAGGCTCCTACAATGAGCAGTTCTTC.

The V and J genes are TRBV19 and TRBJ2-1; unclear D gene. Germline loops: CDR1 LNHDA, CDR2 SQIVND (reference sequence). V shed 5 bases and J shed 3 bases, with 5 bases lying between them. This CDR3 has 12 amino acids. The CDR3 sequence: CASSPGYNEQFF. In nucleotides, the CDR3 is TGTGCCAGTAGTCCAGGCTACAATGAGCAGTTCTTC.

This clone was detected once. The chain is built from TRBV19 and TRBJ1-3; D may be TRBD1 (6 bases). V lost 4 bases, J lost 4 bases, and 14 bases lay in between. CDR3 length: 15 amino acids. Germline V lookup: CDR1 LNHDA, CDR2 SQIVND (reference sequence). The CDR3 DNA sequence: TGTGCCAGTAGTAACCCTGGACAGTCAGGAAACACCATATATTTT. This encodes CASSNPGQSGNTIYF.

The chain employs TRBV11-2 and TRBJ1-3, with D unresolved. This CDR3 spans 13 amino acids. From germline, CDR1 is SGHAT and CDR2 FQNNGV. V lost 5 bases, J lost 5 bases, and 10 bases lay in between. CDR3 sequence: CASSAPGRNTIYF. Written as DNA, the CDR3 is TGTGCCAGCAGCGCCCCCGGGAGAAACACCATATATTTT.

V usage is TRBV2 and J usage is TRBJ1-5; D may be TRBD1 (5 bases). V lost 5 bases, J lost 4 bases, and 15 bases lay in between. The CDR3 length is 15 residues. CDR1 is SNHLY and CDR2 is FYNNEI in the germline V gene. The CDR3, as DNA: TGTGCCAGCAGTAAGACAGTCCTTGGTAATCAGCCCCAGCATTTT. Translation gives CASSKTVLGNQPQHF. The full variable domain, in which reference TRBV2 and TRBJ1-5 provide the parts outside the CDR3, is EPEVTQTPSHQVTQMGQEVILRCVPISNHLYFYWYRQILGQKVEFLVSFYNNEISEKSEIFDDQFSVERPDGSNFTLKIRSTKLEDSAMYFCASSKTVLGNQPQHFGDGTRLSIL.

The chain joins TRBV19 to TRBJ2-3, with 7 nucleotides matching TRBD2. J was trimmed by 4 bases and V by 4 bases; bases with no gene match: 14. The V gene's germline CDR1 is LNHDA and CDR2 SQIVND (reference sequence). This CDR3 has 17 amino acids. CDR3 loop: CASSTPLEGGPSDTQYF. CDR3 DNA: TGTGCCAGTAGTACCCCCCTGGAGGGAGGGCCCTCAGATACGCAGTATTTT.

The rearrangement joins TRBV20-1 to TRBJ2-5; tentative D call: TRBD2 (5 bases). In germline, CDR1 is DFQATT, CDR2 SNEGSKA (reference sequence). The CDR3 is 13 amino acids. V was shortened by 3 bases and J by 6 bases, with 14 bases between the two germline ends. CDR3 bases: TGCAGTGCTAGTACTCAGGTCGGGAAGACCCAGTACTTC. Its translation is CSASTQVGKTQYF.

Here the CDR3 DNA reads TGTGCCATCAGATCGCAAGCGGGAGAAGGGACAGATACGCAGTATTTT. Residues: CAIRSQAGEGTDTQYF. This sequence joins TRBV10-3 and TRBJ2-3; TRBD2 aligns across 8 bases. CDR1 ENHRY and CDR2 SYGVKD come from the germline V gene. The CDR3 is made up of 16 amino acids. V lost 6 bases to trimming and J lost 3 bases; unmatched junction nucleotides: 11.

V and J are TRBV7-9 and TRBJ2-7, with a possible D match to TRBD2 (5 bases). Germline lookup yields CDR1 SEHNR and CDR2 FQNEAQ (reference sequence). The V end lost 3 bases, the J end lost 0 bases, and 12 bases lay between the germline ends. The CDR3 runs to 15 residues. DNA of the CDR3: TGTGCCAGCAGCTTGGGCTCCACTAGCTCCTACGAGCAGTACTTC. It encodes CASSLGSTSSYEQYF. The full variable domain, its missing parts supplied by reference TRBV7-9 and TRBJ2-7, is DTGVSQNPRHKITKRGQNVTFRCDPISEHNRLYWYRQTLGQGPEFLTYFQNEAQLEKSRLLSDRFSAERPKGSFSTLEIQRTEQGDSAMYLCASSLGSTSSYEQYFGPGTRLTVT.

This chain connects TRBV7-6 to TRBJ2-1; TRBD2 matches 8 bases. CDR3 length: 15 residues. Germline V gene data show CDR1 as SGHVS and CDR2 as FNYEAQ. With V trimmed by 5 bases and J by 6 bases, 9 bases remained unmatched. CDR3 sequence: CASSLGTRWSNEQFF. Here the CDR3 DNA reads TGTGCCAGCAGCCTTGGGACTAGGTGGTCCAATGAGCAGTTCTTC.

A note on this clone: Germline is not matched at one junction end, which may reflect a read error. Other DNA sequences in this specimen translate into the identical CDR3. This sequence joins TRBV3-1 (or the pseudogene TRBV3-2) and TRBJ1-4, with 7 bases that match TRBD1. The CDR3 sequence is 14 residues long. Germline V lookup: CDR1 LGHDT, CDR2 YNNKEL (reference sequence). The CDR3 coding sequence is TGTGCCAGCAGTCAAGATTCACAGGGGGAAAAACTGTTTTTT. It encodes CASSQDSQGEKLFF.

The V gene is TRBV4-1, the J gene TRBJ1-4; possibly TRBD1 for D (5 bases). The CDR3 is 17 amino acids. Germline V gene sequence: CDR1 MGHRA, CDR2 YSYEKL. With 0 bases removed from V and 3 bases from J, the gap between germline ends came to 14 bases. The CDR3 bases are TGCGCCAGCAGCCAAGATCCAGGGTGGGTGGCTAATGAAAAACTGTTTTTT. The encoded protein is CASSQDPGWVANEKLFF.